The 2 T cell receptor beta chains below all came from one sample that was sequenced in a study of blood T cell repertoires in COVID-19. Using immunoSEQ multiplex PCR, the repertoire was profiled, and TCRdb retains in-frame clones only, with some absent. This repertoire shows fewer than 200,000 clones, around three quarters found once; its top ten account for approximately 6.2%. Sequencing was performed on peripheral blood. These receptors all come from a man in his 70s with active or convalescent COVID-19.

The J gene is TRBJ2-1, the V gene TRBV5-1; D unresolved. This CDR3 contains 14 residues. Germline V CDR1 and CDR2: SGHRS, YFSETQ. Trimming removed 4 bases at V and 4 bases at J, with 12 bases between. CDR3 nucleotide sequence: TGCGCCAGCAGCCCCCGTGTTGAGTACAATGAGCAGTTCTTC. Protein product: CASSPRVEYNEQFF.

This clone has just a few counts. The chain combines TRBV5-1 with TRBJ2-3; 9 nucleotides align to TRBD1. The CDR3 covers 13 residues. Germline V gene sequence: CDR1 SGHRS, CDR2 YFSETQ. V shed 0 bases and J 14 bases; nucleotides not matched to a gene: 7. CDR3 DNA: TGCGCCAGCAGCTTGGAACGGACAGGGGATGGGTATTTT. This codes for CASSLERTGDGYF.